The rows below give T cell receptor beta chains drawn from one sample of a study of blood T cells in healthy people across ages. Via MiXCR, TCRdb re-called the 5' RACE reads, giving one row per CDR3 protein. The sample lists about 580,000 distinct CDR3 sequences, roughly 43% occurring once. The sequenced material came from blood. The source is a man at least 80 years old in good health. Each CDR3 is given with its conserved first and last residue. Each record gives: D gene, J gene, V gene, clone size, CDR3 protein, CDR3 DNA. A D gene is named only where the DNA matches it firmly. Size is stated for part of the rows, as once, few or many counts, or as a class when the clone is expanded.

D: TRBD1
J: TRBJ1-4
V: TRBV20-1
size: -
CDR3: CSARGTGLPRKLFF
DNA: TGCAGTGCTAGAGGGACAGGGTTACCCAGAAAACTGTTTTTT

D: TRBD1
J: TRBJ2-1
V: TRBV30
size: -
CDR3: CTWSVWTGGRNEQFF
DNA: TGTACCTGGAGTGTTTGGACAGGGGGTCGCAATGAGCAGTTCTTC

D: -
J: TRBJ1-5
V: TRBV7-9
size: few
CDR3: CASSRGPINQPQHF
DNA: TGTGCCAGCAGCCGAGGGCCGATCAATCAGCCCCAGCATTTT

D: TRBD2
J: TRBJ2-6
V: TRBV11-2
size: -
CDR3: CASSGGDSGANVLTF
DNA: TGTGCCAGCAGCGGGGGGGACTCTGGGGCCAACGTCCTGACTTTC

D: -
J: TRBJ2-3
V: TRBV7-2
size: -
CDR3: CASSFDWATDTQYF
DNA: TGTGCCAGCAGCTTTGACTGGGCCACAGATACGCAGTATTTT

D: -
J: TRBJ1-2
V: TRBV7-9
size: few
CDR3: CASSPTRGGYTF
DNA: TGTGCCAGCAGCCCCACCAGGGGTGGCTACACCTTC

D: -
J: TRBJ2-4
V: TRBV12-3/TRBV12-4
size: -
CDR3: CASSLSQGNIQYF
DNA: TGTGCCAGCAGTTTATCTCAGGGGAACATTCAGTACTTC

D: TRBD1
J: TRBJ2-4
V: TRBV15
size: -
CDR3: CATSRPDREIKNIQYF
DNA: TGTGCCACCAGCAGACCGGACAGGGAGATCAAAAACATTCAGTACTTC

D: TRBD2
J: TRBJ2-1
V: TRBV4-3
size: few
CDR3: CASSQDWGLAGEQFF
DNA: TGCGCCAGCAGCCAAGATTGGGGACTAGCGGGAGAGCAGTTCTTC

D: -
J: TRBJ2-7
V: TRBV5-1
size: -
CDR3: CASSFRGDGYSYEQYF
DNA: TGCGCCAGCAGCTTTCGCGGGGACGGTTACTCCTACGAGCAGTACTTC

D: -
J: TRBJ2-5
V: TRBV13
size: -
CDR3: CASSLTLSQETQYF
DNA: TGTGCCAGCAGCTTAACACTCTCACAAGAGACCCAGTACTTC

D: -
J: TRBJ2-7
V: TRBV7-9
size: many
CDR3: CASSATGYEQYF
DNA: TGTGCCAGCAGCGCCACAGGGTACGAGCAGTACTTC